These 21 T cell receptor beta chains were sequenced from one sample in a study of shared clonotypes between healthy human individuals. Assay: immunoSEQ multiplex PCR; the TCRdb copy retains only in-frame clones and omits some. This table holds 300,000 to 400,000 clones, about 74% found once. Sequenced: memory CD4+ T cells sorted from blood. Regarding subset: CD45RA-negative fraction. Receptor source: a man aged 25-45 years in good health.

This chain uses TRBV11-3 with TRBJ2-3; D is unclear. The V gene's germline CDR1 is SGHNT and CDR2 YENEEA. This CDR3 region has 15 residues. V was trimmed by 5 bases and J by 2 bases, leaving 14 bases between them. The CDR3 bases are TGTGCCAGCAGCCGCGGCCGTATGTACACAGATACGCAGTATTTT. Translating it yields CASSRGRMYTDTQYF.

The V gene is TRBV18, the J gene TRBJ1-1; no reliable D call. This CDR3 has 13 residues. CDR1 and CDR2 (germline): KGHSH, LQKENI. With 4 bases removed from V and 1 base from J, the gap between germline ends came to 7 bases. The CDR3 DNA follows: TGTGCCAGCTCACGCGACGAGAACACTGAAGCTTTCTTT. Translated: CASSRDENTEAFF.

Many counts were recorded for this clone. The chain is built from TRBV29-1 and TRBJ2-4, with D perhaps assigned TRBD1 or TRBD2 (5 bases each). CDR1 SQVTM and CDR2 ANQGSEA come from the germline V gene. Deletions cut 4 bases from V and 7 bases from J, with 14 bases between. CDR3 size: 13 residues. This chain's CDR3 is CSVGLGEGNIQYF. The CDR3 DNA is TGCAGCGTTGGTTTAGGCGAGGGGAACATTCAGTACTTC.

This chain joins TRBV7-9 and TRBJ2-5, with a weak D call TRBD2 (5 bases). The end of the DNA is better explained by TRBJ2-7, so the J call may be wrong. Germline CDR1 is SEHNR and CDR2 is FQNEAQ (reference sequence). This CDR3 spans 15 amino acids. CDR3 DNA sequence: TGTGCCAGCAGCCCTGGACGGGGTCGAGCCTACGAGCAGTACTTC. It translates to CASSPGRGRAYEQYF.

V and J are TRBV18 and TRBJ1-2; 7 bases match TRBD1. With 2 bases clipped from V and 2 bases from J, the junction kept 5 bases outside the gene matches. This CDR3 is built from 15 residues. The germline gives CDR1 KGHSH, CDR2 LQKENI. The CDR3 DNA reads TGTGCCAGCTCACCAATTCAGGGGGTCAACTATGGCTACACCTTC. It codes for CASSPIQGVNYGYTF. The full variable domain, rest sourced from reference TRBV18 and TRBJ1-2, is NAGVMQNPRHLVRRRGQEARLRCSPMKGHSHVYWYRQLPEEGLKFMVYLQKENIIDESGMPKERFSAEFPKEGPSILRIQQVVRGDSAAYFCASSPIQGVNYGYTFGSGTRLTVV.

This clone was picked up a small number of times. The CDR3: CASSAGTGVSPLHF. Written as DNA, the CDR3 is TGTGCCAGCAGCGCCGGGACAGGGGTTTCACCCCTCCACTTT. J is TRBJ1-6 and V is TRBV2; 10 bases agree with TRBD1. V was clipped by 6 bases and J by 9 bases; unmatched bases: 5. This CDR3 spans 14 amino acids. The V gene's germline CDR1 is SNHLY and CDR2 FYNNEI. The entire variable domain, with the rest obtained from reference TRBV2 and TRBJ1-6, is as follows: EPEVTQTPSHQVTQMGQEVILRCVPISNHLYFYWYRQILGQKVEFLVSFYNNEISEKSEIFDDQFSVERPDGSNFTLKIRSTKLEDSAMYFCASSAGTGVSPLHFGNGTRLTVT.

Comments on this clone: The sample contains more than one DNA sequence encoding this CDR3. As DNA, the CDR3 is TGCGCCAGCAGTGAGCGAGATACGCAGTATTTT. Its translation is CASSERDTQYF. The chain carries TRBV10-1 and TRBJ2-3, with D unresolved. Germline loops: CDR1 WNHNN, CDR2 SYGVQD (reference sequence). The CDR3 has 11 amino acids. V lost 2 bases, J lost 5 bases, and 2 bases lay in between.

The chain is built from TRBV5-1 and TRBJ2-3, with 9 bases that match TRBD2. Per the germline V gene, CDR1 is SGHRS and CDR2 is YFSETQ. The CDR3 spans 15 residues. V lost 4 bases, J lost 8 bases, and 11 bases stayed unmatched. CDR3 in DNA: TGCGCCAGCAGCGACCGACTAGCGGAGGTTGGTACGCAGTATTTT. This translates into CASSDRLAEVGTQYF.

V usage is TRBV2 and J usage is TRBJ2-2; D remains unclear. The V and J ends lost 6 bases and 6 bases respectively, with 5 bases between them. This CDR3 is 11 amino acids long. Germline values: CDR1 SNHLY, CDR2 FYNNEI. The CDR3: CASSVPGELFF. CDR3 sequence (DNA): TGTGCCAGCAGCGTACCCGGGGAGCTGTTTTTT. The complete variable domain, with remaining parts taken from reference TRBV2 and TRBJ2-2, reads EPEVTQTPSHQVTQMGQEVILRCVPISNHLYFYWYRQILGQKVEFLVSFYNNEISEKSEIFDDQFSVERPDGSNFTLKIRSTKLEDSAMYFCASSVPGELFFGEGSRLTVL.

The chain couples TRBV5-1 to TRBJ2-7; TRBD2 aligns across 10 bases. V was pared by 0 bases and J by 2 bases, with 8 bases of the junction left unmatched. The V gene's germline CDR1 is SGHRS and CDR2 YFSETQ. The CDR3 runs to 17 residues. The CDR3 nucleotides read TGCGCCAGCAGCTTGGGTCCTAGCGGGAGTCAGGCCTACGAGCAGTACTTC. Encoded protein: CASSLGPSGSQAYEQYF.

This chain uses TRBV10-3 with TRBJ1-5; D may be TRBD1 (6 bases). The CDR3 is made up of 14 amino acids. Trimming took off 3 bases at V and 8 bases at J, with 14 bases between the two ends. CDR1 is ENHRY and CDR2 is SYGVKD in the germline V gene. The CDR3 is CAISDMKGDKPQHF. The CDR3 nucleotides are TGTGCCATCAGTGATATGAAGGGGGATAAGCCCCAGCATTTT.

The chain combines TRBV5-1 with TRBJ1-1, with 9 bases lining up with TRBD1. The junction had 13 bases not matched to a gene; V was cut back by 4 bases and J by 0 bases. CDR3 size: 18 residues. Germline CDR1 is SGHRS and CDR2 is YFSETQ. The CDR3 DNA sequence: TGCGCCAGCAGCACGGGGAGAGGACAGGGGATAATGAACACTGAAGCTTTCTTT. Its translation: CASSTGRGQGIMNTEAFF. Full variable domain (outside the CDR3, taken from reference TRBV5-1 and TRBJ1-1): KAGVTQTPRYLIKTRGQQVTLSCSPISGHRSVSWYQQTPGQGLQFLFEYFSETQRNKGNFPGRFSGRQFSNSRSEMNVSTLELGDSALYLCASSTGRGQGIMNTEAFFGQGTRLTVV.

The chain links TRBV7-8 to TRBJ2-4; no clear D. The CDR3 contains 11 residues. With 5 bases removed from V and 5 bases from J, the gap between germline ends came to 4 bases. Germline V CDR1 and CDR2: SGHVS, FQNEAQ. This CDR3 reads CASSVENIQYF. The CDR3 bases are TGTGCCAGCAGCGTGGAAAACATTCAGTACTTC. The full variable domain, with the rest looked up from reference TRBV7-8 and TRBJ2-4, is GAGVSQSPRYKVAKRGQDVALRCDPISGHVSLFWYQQALGQGPEFLTYFQNEAQLDKSGLPSDRFFAERPEGSVSTLKIQRTQQEDSAVYLCASSVENIQYFGAGTRLSVL.

A single count supports this clone. At the DNA level, this CDR3 is encoded by other sequences in the same sample as well. The CDR3 loop is CASSFDEQYF. The CDR3 nucleotides are TGTGCCAGCAGTTTCGACGAGCAGTACTTC. This chain uses TRBV28 with TRBJ2-7; no clear D. Per germline, CDR1 MDHEN and CDR2 SYDVKM. This CDR3 region has 10 residues. Trimming took off 3 bases at V and 5 bases at J, with 2 bases between the two ends.

The chain has TRBV25-1 and TRBJ2-2, with a tentative D call TRBD2 (6 bases). Germline V gene data show CDR1 as MGHDK and CDR2 as SYGVNS. Deletions cut 7 bases from V and 4 bases from J, with 16 bases between. The length of the CDR3 is 15 residues. The CDR3 DNA follows: TGTGCCAGCACCCGGGACTCCCATTCCACCGGGGAGCTGTTTTTT. This gives the protein CASTRDSHSTGELFF.

The gene calls are TRBV5-1 and TRBJ1-2; the D is unclear. Looked up from germline, CDR1 is SGHRS and CDR2 is YFSETQ. Deletions cut 2 bases from V and 3 bases from J, with 11 bases between. The CDR3 is 14 residues long. CDR3 region: CASSFGFGDYGYTF. The CDR3 region has the DNA TGCGCCAGCAGCTTCGGGTTTGGGGACTATGGCTACACCTTC.

This clone showed up just once. This chain links TRBV6-1 with TRBJ1-2, with a weak D call TRBD1 (6 bases). CDR3 length equals 11 residues. The germline V and J ends were trimmed by 10 bases and 6 bases, with 12 bases remaining between them. The germline V gene has CDR1 MNHNS and CDR2 SASEGT. In DNA, the CDR3 is TGTGCCAACTCGGACAGTCATGGCTACACCTTC. Translating gives CANSDSHGYTF.

The CDR3 DNA reads as TGCGCCAGCAGCTTGGATACAGGGTTGAACACCGGGGAGCTGTTTTTT. Encoded protein: CASSLDTGLNTGELFF. J is TRBJ2-2 and V is TRBV5-1; D perhaps matches TRBD1 (6 bases). This CDR3 spans 16 amino acids. V lost 0 bases, J lost 1 base, and 10 bases lay in between. Germline CDR1 reads SGHRS; CDR2 reads YFSETQ. Full variable domain (rest looked up from reference TRBV5-1 and TRBJ2-2): KAGVTQTPRYLIKTRGQQVTLSCSPISGHRSVSWYQQTPGQGLQFLFEYFSETQRNKGNFPGRFSGRQFSNSRSEMNVSTLELGDSALYLCASSLDTGLNTGELFFGEGSRLTVL.

The V call is TRBV5-1, the J call TRBJ2-7, with 8 positions matching TRBD2. V gave up 0 bases and J gave up 3 bases; unmatched junction bases: 5. This CDR3 has 15 amino acids. Germline-derived CDR1 and CDR2 are SGHRS and YFSETQ. CDR3 nucleotides: TGCGCCAGCAGCTTGGGTAGCGGGATAATCTACGAGCAGTACTTC. This codes for CASSLGSGIIYEQYF.

This chain joins TRBV19 and TRBJ2-3; TRBD1 matches at 8 bases. The J segment lost 2 bases and the V segment lost 0 bases, leaving 4 bases of the junction unmatched. Germline-derived CDR1 and CDR2 are LNHDA and SQIVND (reference sequence). The CDR3 runs 16 residues. The CDR3 coding sequence is TGTGCCAGTAGTATAGATCGGGACAGGACCACAGATACGCAGTATTTT. This gives the protein CASSIDRDRTTDTQYF.

This chain joins TRBV5-8 and TRBJ2-1; 9 bases match TRBD2. After removal of 0 bases from V and 0 bases from J, the junction contained 1 base not matched to a gene. CDR1 and CDR2 (germline): SGHTS, YDEGEE. The CDR3 runs to 16 residues. The CDR3, as DNA: TGTGCCAGCAGCTTGGGACTAGCGGACTCCTACAATGAGCAGTTCTTC. Protein sequence: CASSLGLADSYNEQFF. Full variable domain (remainder filled in from reference TRBV5-8 and TRBJ2-1): EAGVTQSPTHLIKTRGQQATLRCSPISGHTSVYWYQQALGLGLQFLLWYDEGEERNRGNFPPRFSGRQFPNYSSELNVNALELEDSALYLCASSLGLADSYNEQFFGPGTRLTVL.